This record covers a single TCR beta chain. Living in 24 US areas, the participants were between 18 and 89 years of age. Researchers sorted participants into cohorts using their self-reported clinical history. Germline loops: CDR1 SGHTA, CDR2 FQGNSA. The V and J ends lost 6 bases and 6 bases respectively, with 23 bases between them. The CDR3 has 16 residues. This sample was included in a study of blood T cell repertoires in COVID-19. For the study at large: T cells, B-cell-depleted T cells, or PBMCs supplied cDNA or gDNA.

In the study's own analysis: Estimated nucleated cell counts came from reference gene primer amplification. Generated by immunoSEQ multiplex PCR, the TCRdb table keeps only in-frame clones and is missing some. V and J calls and clone size are given by that table; D and trimming were obtained from the DNA. The sample includes roughly 400,000 clones, about nine tenths seen only once; the top ten take about 1.7%. The sequencing sample was made of PBMCs or T cells enriched from blood (not recorded which). The genes are TRBV7-2 and TRBJ1-2; the D is unclear. This TCR derives from a woman aged 25 to 45 who had recovered from COVID-19. The CDR3 protein is CASSPPGSAGWDGYTF. CDR3 in DNA: TGTGCCAGCAGTCCGCCGGGGTCCGCGGGATGGGATGGCTACACCTTC.